This record concerns one TCR beta chain sequence. As yet, its antigen is unknown. A second PCR of about 7 to 11 cycles used a sample-barcoded 5' primer and a J-beta primer mix. TCRdb re-analysed the 5' RACE reads in MiXCR, keeping a single row per CDR3 protein. The sample lists some 1.1 million distinct CDR3 sequences; more than 30% were seen once. The sample comes from a study of blood T cells in healthy people across ages. Study conclusions and caveats: Nothing was known about donor CMV status, and this possibly confounded expanded clonotype changes. Observed TCR beta diversity showed a strong correlation with the percentage of naive T cells as measured by flow cytometry. Roughly linearly, TCR beta diversity per million T cells fell as age increased.

The CDR3 length is 15 residues. From germline, CDR1 is SGHTA and CDR2 FQGNSA. With 0 bases removed from V and 2 bases from J, the gap between germline ends came to 10 bases. Every donor gave about 9 milliliters of peripheral blood. The clonotype was recovered from a man younger than 35 in good health. This sequence joins TRBV7-2 and TRBJ2-5; no reliable D call. The sample was blood. CDR3 loop: CASSLAAVRQETQYF. DNA for the CDR3: TGTGCCAGCAGCTTAGCGGCAGTCCGACAAGAGACCCAGTACTTC.